Below are 22 T cell receptor beta chains sequenced from a single sample in a study of regulatory T cells in long-lasting Graves disease. Arm-PCR of CDR3 regions and iRepertoire HTBI primers were the basis on which TCR beta libraries were built. TCRdb reanalysed the multiplex PCR reads using MiXCR and keeps one entry per CDR3 protein. The table lists over 650,000 distinct CDR3 sequences, 25% to 35% of them singletons. Stated time point: persistent/refractory GD, antithyroid drugs over 5 years with positive TRAb. The TCR library was prepared using RNA isolated from PBMCs. Sequencing was performed on peripheral blood mononuclear cells (PBMCs), taken when the disease was refractory, from a patient treated with antithyroid drugs. Receptors originate from a female donor with Graves disease.

This clonotype was counted only a few times. V is TRBV6-1 and J is TRBJ1-5, with D perhaps TRBD1 (6 bases). This CDR3 is built from 14 residues. Per germline, CDR1 MNHNS and CDR2 SASEGT. Between the trimmed V and J ends, which lost 7 bases and 5 bases, there was a span of 15 bases. This CDR3 reads CASTLSGAHQPQHF. CDR3 DNA sequence: TGTGCCAGCACTTTGTCGGGGGCTCATCAGCCCCAGCATTTT.

The V gene is TRBV11-2, the J gene TRBJ1-1, with D possibly TRBD1 on 5 matching bases. CDR1 is SGHAT and CDR2 is FQNNGV in the germline V gene. CDR3 size: 16 residues. V lost 0 bases and J 5 bases, leaving 16 bases between the germline ends. The CDR3 region has the DNA TGTGCCAGCAGCTTAGATCGATCTCAGGGTATGACTGAAGCTTTCTTT. This encodes CASSLDRSQGMTEAFF. The variable domain in full, with the rest retrieved from reference TRBV11-2 and TRBJ1-1, is EAGVAQSPRYKIIEKRQSVAFWCNPISGHATLYWYQQILGQGPKLLIQFQNNGVVDDSQLPKDRFSAERLKGVDSTLKIQPAKLEDSAVYLCASSLDRSQGMTEAFFGQGTRLTVV.

This clonotype was observed a handful of times. This rearrangement joins TRBV6-5 to TRBJ2-7, with TRBD2 matching over 8 bases. After removal of 4 bases from V and 3 bases from J, the junction contained 5 bases not matched to a gene. CDR3 size: 14 residues. The V gene's germline CDR1 is MNHEY and CDR2 SVGAGI. The CDR3 here is CASSLGGGFYEQYF. CDR3 in DNA: TGTGCCAGCAGTTTGGGCGGGGGGTTCTACGAGCAGTACTTC.

This chain joins TRBV5-1 and TRBJ1-1; 7 positions agree with TRBD1. CDR1 is SGHRS and CDR2 is YFSETQ in the germline V gene. The CDR3 contains 14 residues. V trimming: 2 bases; J trimming: 4 bases; junction bases outside the gene matches: 5. DNA of the CDR3: TGCGCCAGCAGCTTAAGGGGGCAAAGCACTGAAGCTTTCTTT. Amino acids: CASSLRGQSTEAFF.

The chain uses TRBV11-2 and TRBJ1-1, with D possibly TRBD1 on 6 matching bases. The CDR3 is made up of 16 amino acids. CDR1 SGHAT and CDR2 FQNNGV come from the germline V gene. Trimming removed 2 bases from V and 1 base from J, with 14 bases in between. The CDR3 DNA reads TGTGCCAGCAGCTTACCCAGGGGACACCCGAACACTGAAGCTTTCTTT. This translates into CASSLPRGHPNTEAFF.

The V and J genes are TRBV7-2 and TRBJ2-7; 12 nucleotides line up with TRBD2. This CDR3 region has 15 residues. With V trimmed by 5 bases and J by 3 bases, 5 bases remained unmatched. Germline V CDR1 and CDR2: SGHTA, FQGNSA. CDR3 coding DNA: TGTGCCAGCAGCGAGACTAGCGGGGGAAACTACGAGCAGTACTTC. Protein product: CASSETSGGNYEQYF.

The rearrangement links TRBV20-1 to TRBJ1-1; D remains ambiguous. Germline V gene lookup returns CDR1 DFQATT and CDR2 SNEGSKA (reference sequence). This CDR3 region has 12 residues. V was trimmed by 2 bases and J by 8 bases, leaving 12 bases between them. In DNA form, the CDR3 reads TGCAGTGCTAGAACCCCGATGGGGGAAGCTTTCTTT. Protein product: CSARTPMGEAFF.

A remark on this clonotype: Given a much more abundant clone one base away, this may be a read error. This chain connects TRBV6-1 to TRBJ2-7, with TRBD2 matching over 10 bases. CDR1 is MNHNS, CDR2 SASEGT, per germline. V gave up 6 bases and J gave up 2 bases; unmatched junction bases: 4. This CDR3 has 14 residues. This CDR3 is CASSGTSATYEQYF. CDR3 DNA sequence: TGTGCCAGCAGCGGGACTAGCGCTACCTACGAGCAGTACTTC.

The chain has TRBV12-5 and TRBJ2-5; TRBD1 matches 9 bases. CDR3 size: 21 residues. V shed 10 bases and J 1 base; nucleotides not matched to a gene: 28. CDR1 is LGHNT, CDR2 FRNRAP, per germline. CDR3 loop: CANRRGTGYPPRKASQETQYF. In nucleotides, the CDR3 is TGTGCTAATCGACGCGGGACAGGGTACCCGCCCCGCAAAGCCAGCCAAGAGACCCAGTACTTC. Combining the CDR3 with reference TRBV12-5 and TRBJ2-5 gives the whole variable domain DARVTQTPRHKVTEMGQEVTMRCQPILGHNTVFWYRQTMMQGLELLAYFRNRAPLDDSGMPKDRFSAEMPDATLATLKIQPSEPRDSAVYFCANRRGTGYPPRKASQETQYFGPGTRLLVL.

This clonotype has only a few counts. The genes are TRBV10-3 and TRBJ1-5; 7 bases map to TRBD1. V trimming: 8 bases; J trimming: 2 bases; junction bases outside the gene matches: 3. CDR3 length: 13 amino acids. CDR1 is ENHRY, CDR2 SYGVKD, per germline. CDR3 sequence reads: CAIRGQRNQPQHF. CDR3 nucleotides: TGTGCCATCCGGGGACAGCGCAATCAGCCCCAGCATTTT.

This clonotype was recorded a few times. The rearrangement uses TRBV6-2 or TRBV6-3 and TRBJ1-4, with 7 nucleotides matching TRBD1. The CDR3 is 18 residues long. V shed 4 bases, J shed 1 base, and the junction held 12 bases outside the gene matches. Looked up from germline, CDR1 is MNHEY and CDR2 is SVGEGT. The CDR3 reads CASSSRKGAGGTNEKLFF. The DNA for the CDR3 is TGTGCCAGCAGTTCAAGGAAGGGGGCAGGAGGAACTAATGAAAAACTGTTTTTT.

This clonotype was seen many times. The genes are TRBV2 and TRBJ1-2, with 9 bases that match TRBD1. This CDR3 spans 15 amino acids. Trimming took 4 bases from V and 7 from J; bases not matched to a gene: 10. Germline-derived CDR1 and CDR2 are SNHLY and FYNNEI. The CDR3 sequence is CASSASGTGIGGYTF. In DNA form, the CDR3 reads TGTGCCAGCAGTGCTTCCGGGACAGGGATCGGTGGCTACACCTTC.

This clonotype was observed many times. The rearrangement uses TRBV29-1 and TRBJ1-2, with 9 bases aligning to TRBD1. This CDR3 contains 13 residues. Germline V gene sequence: CDR1 SQVTM, CDR2 ANQGSEA. With V trimmed by 8 bases and J by 4 bases, 8 bases remained unmatched. This CDR3 is CSSTGDRAYGYTF. In nucleotides, the CDR3 is TGCAGCTCCACGGGGGACAGGGCCTATGGCTACACCTTC.

This clonotype has more than one count but fewer than ten. This chain connects TRBV7-2 to TRBJ1-3; 10 nucleotides agree with TRBD1. The CDR3 runs 16 residues. Trimming removed 4 bases from V and 4 bases from J; junction bases left unmatched: 7. Germline V gene sequence: CDR1 SGHTA, CDR2 FQGNSA. Written as DNA, the CDR3 is TGTGCCAGCAGCTCGAGGACAGGGGGGAACGGAAACACCATATATTTT. Its protein product is CASSSRTGGNGNTIYF.

In its sample, this clonotype was seen a few times. This chain connects TRBV28 to TRBJ1-2; 9 nucleotides match TRBD1. The ends lost 5 bases at V and 4 bases at J; junction bases unmatched: 8. The CDR3 spans 15 residues. CDR1 and CDR2 from the germline V gene are MDHEN and SYDVKM. The CDR3 region has the DNA TGTGCCAGCAGTGCCGGGACAGGGTATGGCTATGGCTACACCTTC. Translated, it gives CASSAGTGYGYGYTF.

V gene TRBV27 combines with J gene TRBJ1-6; the D gene is possibly TRBD1 (5 bases). Germline loops: CDR1 MNHEY, CDR2 SMNVEV (reference sequence). The V gene lost 6 bases and the J gene lost 10 bases, with 22 bases spanning the gap. The CDR3 sequence is 16 residues long. CDR3 sequence reads: CASRVGLPLRDSPLHF. The CDR3 bases are TGTGCCAGCAGGGTGGGACTACCCCTGAGAGACTCACCCCTCCACTTT.

J is TRBJ2-1 and V is TRBV3-1, with 10 bases that match TRBD2. After removal of 1 base from V and 4 bases from J, the junction contained 7 bases not matched to a gene. CDR1 and CDR2 (germline): LGHDT, YNNKEL (reference sequence). The CDR3 totals 17 residues. The DNA of the CDR3 is TGTGCCAGCAGCCAAGCCAAGGCACTAGCGGGATACAATGAGCAGTTCTTC. Translated: CASSQAKALAGYNEQFF.

This rearrangement joins TRBV12-3 or TRBV12-4 to TRBJ1-1, with D unresolved. The length of the CDR3 is 12 residues. V was shortened by 3 bases and J by 6 bases, with 8 bases between the two germline ends. The CDR3 sequence is CASSFSGSEAFF. The CDR3 DNA reads TGTGCCAGCAGTTTTTCCGGGTCTGAAGCTTTCTTT.

This clonotype was detected only a few times. V and J are TRBV29-1 and TRBJ1-1, with 7 bases that match TRBD1. Germline assignment: CDR1 SQVTM and CDR2 ANQGSEA. Trimming cost V 4 bases and J 0 bases; bases outside gene matches: 5. The CDR3 is 14 residues long. The CDR3, as DNA: TGCAGCGTTGCCAAGGGACAGTTGAACACTGAAGCTTTCTTT. Amino acid sequence: CSVAKGQLNTEAFF.

The V gene is TRBV28, the J gene TRBJ1-2; TRBD1 agrees at 10 bases. The CDR3 is made up of 15 amino acids. In germline, CDR1 is MDHEN, CDR2 SYDVKM. With V trimmed by 9 bases and J by 8 bases, 15 bases remained unmatched. CDR3 bases: TGTGCCAGTATTTTGGGGGGACAGGGGAGTACGGGCTACACCTTC. Its protein is CASILGGQGSTGYTF.

This clonotype turned up a few times. The chain couples TRBV7-9 to TRBJ2-7, with a tentative D call TRBD2 (5 bases). This CDR3 is built from 12 residues. The V end was cut by 2 bases, the J end by 5 bases, with 7 bases between. Looked up from germline, CDR1 is SEHNR and CDR2 is FQNEAQ (reference sequence). The DNA of the CDR3 is TGTGCCAGCAGCTTATGGCGGGACGAGCAGTACTTC. Its translation is CASSLWRDEQYF.

This clonotype was detected ten times or more. J is TRBJ2-5 and V is TRBV11-2; D is unresolved. The CDR3 extends over 11 amino acids. The ends were cut back, 5 bases at V and 3 bases at J, with 4 bases in the middle. Germline V lookup: CDR1 SGHAT, CDR2 FQNNGV. The CDR3 DNA sequence: TGTGCCAGCAGCCACGAAGAGACCCAGTACTTC. This gives the protein CASSHEETQYF.